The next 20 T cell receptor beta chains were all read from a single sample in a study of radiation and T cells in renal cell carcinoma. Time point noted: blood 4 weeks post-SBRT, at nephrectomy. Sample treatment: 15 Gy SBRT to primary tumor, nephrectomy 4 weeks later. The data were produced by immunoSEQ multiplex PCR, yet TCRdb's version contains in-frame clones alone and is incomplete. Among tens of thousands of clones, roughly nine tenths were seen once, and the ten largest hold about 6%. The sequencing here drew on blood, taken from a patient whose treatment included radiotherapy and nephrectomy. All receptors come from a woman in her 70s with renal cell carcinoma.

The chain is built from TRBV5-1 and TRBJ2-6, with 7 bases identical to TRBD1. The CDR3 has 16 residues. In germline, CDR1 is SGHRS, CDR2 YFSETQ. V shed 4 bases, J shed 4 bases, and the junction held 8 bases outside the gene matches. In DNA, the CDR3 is TGCGCCAGCAGCCTGACAGGGATAGGGGGGGCCAACGTCCTGACTTTC. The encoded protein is CASSLTGIGGANVLTF.

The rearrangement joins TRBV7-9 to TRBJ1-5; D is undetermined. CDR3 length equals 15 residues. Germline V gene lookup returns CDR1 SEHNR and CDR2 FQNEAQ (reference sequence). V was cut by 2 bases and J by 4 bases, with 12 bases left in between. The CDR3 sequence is CASSLNGLLNQPQHF. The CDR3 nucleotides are TGTGCCAGCAGCTTAAATGGGTTGCTTAATCAGCCCCAGCATTTT.

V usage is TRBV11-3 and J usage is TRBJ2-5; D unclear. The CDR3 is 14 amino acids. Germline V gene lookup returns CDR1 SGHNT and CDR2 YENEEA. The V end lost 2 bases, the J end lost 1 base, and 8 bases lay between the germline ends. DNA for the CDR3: TGTGCCAGCAGCTTATATGCAGGCCAAGAGACCCAGTACTTC. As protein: CASSLYAGQETQYF. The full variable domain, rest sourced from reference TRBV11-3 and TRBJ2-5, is EAGVVQSPRYKIIEKKQPVAFWCNPISGHNTLYWYLQNLGQGPELLIRYENEEAVDDSQLPKDRFSAERLKGVDSTLKIQPAELGDSAVYLCASSLYAGQETQYFGPGTRLLVL.

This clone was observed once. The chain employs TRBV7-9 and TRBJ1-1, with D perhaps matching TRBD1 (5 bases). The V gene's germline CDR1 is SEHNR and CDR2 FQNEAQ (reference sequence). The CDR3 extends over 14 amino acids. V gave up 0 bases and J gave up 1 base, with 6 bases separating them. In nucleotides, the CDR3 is TGTGCCAGCAGCTTAGCGGGACGGAACACTGAAGCTTTCTTT. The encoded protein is CASSLAGRNTEAFF.

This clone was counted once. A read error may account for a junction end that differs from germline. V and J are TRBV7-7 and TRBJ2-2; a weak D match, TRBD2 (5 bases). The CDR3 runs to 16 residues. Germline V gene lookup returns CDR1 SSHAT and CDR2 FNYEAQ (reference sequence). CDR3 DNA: TGTGCTAGCAGCTTAGACCTTACTAGGAACACCGGGGAGCTGTTTTTT. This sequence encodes CASSLDLTRNTGELFF.

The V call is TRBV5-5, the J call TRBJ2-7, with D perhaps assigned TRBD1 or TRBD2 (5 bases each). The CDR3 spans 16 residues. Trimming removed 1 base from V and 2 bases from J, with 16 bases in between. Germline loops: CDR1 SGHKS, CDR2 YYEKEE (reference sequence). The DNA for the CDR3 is TGTGCCAGCAGCTTGCTACCGGGGCCAACCGCCTACGAGCAGTACTTC. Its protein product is CASSLLPGPTAYEQYF.

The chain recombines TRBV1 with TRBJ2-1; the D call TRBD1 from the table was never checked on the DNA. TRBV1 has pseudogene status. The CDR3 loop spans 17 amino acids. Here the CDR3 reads CTSSQDQGETGWNEQFF. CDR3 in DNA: TGCACCAGCAGCCAAGATCAAGGGGAAACAGGGTGGAATGAGCAGTTCTTC.

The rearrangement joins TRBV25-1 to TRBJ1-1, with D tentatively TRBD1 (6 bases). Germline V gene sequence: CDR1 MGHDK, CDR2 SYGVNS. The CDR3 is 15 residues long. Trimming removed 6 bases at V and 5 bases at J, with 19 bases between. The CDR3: CASSSEAGAGTEAFF. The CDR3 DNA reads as TGTGCCAGCAGCTCCGAGGCGGGGGCGGGGACTGAAGCTTTCTTT.

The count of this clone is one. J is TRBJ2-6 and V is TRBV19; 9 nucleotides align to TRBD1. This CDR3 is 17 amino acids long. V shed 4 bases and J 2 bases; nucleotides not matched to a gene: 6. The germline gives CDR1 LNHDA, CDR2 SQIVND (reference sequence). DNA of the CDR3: TGTGCCAGTAGTAAGATGGGGGACAGGGCTGGGGCCAACGTCCTGACTTTC. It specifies CASSKMGDRAGANVLTF.

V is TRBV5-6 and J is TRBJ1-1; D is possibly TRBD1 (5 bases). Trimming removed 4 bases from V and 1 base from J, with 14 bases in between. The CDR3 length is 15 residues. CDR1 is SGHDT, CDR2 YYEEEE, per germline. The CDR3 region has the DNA TGTGCCAGCAGCCCCATTTTAGGGGCGAACACTGAAGCTTTCTTT. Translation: CASSPILGANTEAFF. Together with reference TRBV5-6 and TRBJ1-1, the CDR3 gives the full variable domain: DAGVTQSPTHLIKTRGQQVTLRCSPKSGHDTVSWYQQALGQGPQFIFQYYEEEERQRGNFPDRFSGHQFPNYSSELNVNALLLGDSALYLCASSPILGANTEAFFGQGTRLTVV.

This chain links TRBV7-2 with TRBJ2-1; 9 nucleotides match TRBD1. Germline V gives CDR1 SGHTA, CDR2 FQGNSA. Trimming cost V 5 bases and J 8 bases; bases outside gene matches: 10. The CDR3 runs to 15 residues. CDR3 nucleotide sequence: TGTGCCAGCAGCCGAGGACAGGGGCAGGAAGATGAGCAGTTCTTC. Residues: CASSRGQGQEDEQFF.

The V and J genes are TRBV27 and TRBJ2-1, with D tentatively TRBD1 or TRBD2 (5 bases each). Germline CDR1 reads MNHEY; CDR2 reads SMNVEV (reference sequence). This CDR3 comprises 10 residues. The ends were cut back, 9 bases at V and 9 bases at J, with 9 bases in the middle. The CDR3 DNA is TGTGCCAGTGGGGCGGGTGAGCAGTTCTTC. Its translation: CASGAGEQFF.

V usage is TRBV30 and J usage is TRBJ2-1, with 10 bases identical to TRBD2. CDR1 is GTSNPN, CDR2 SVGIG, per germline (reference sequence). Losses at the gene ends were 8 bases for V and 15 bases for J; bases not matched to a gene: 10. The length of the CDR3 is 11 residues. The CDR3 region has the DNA TGTGCCAGTCGTAGCGGGGGGCAGGGGTTCTTC. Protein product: CASRSGGQGFF.

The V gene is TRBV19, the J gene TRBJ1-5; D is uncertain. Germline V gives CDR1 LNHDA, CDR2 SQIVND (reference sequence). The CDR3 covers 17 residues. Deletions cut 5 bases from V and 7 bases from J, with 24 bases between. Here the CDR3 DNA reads TGTGCCAGTAGTCAAGGACTAAGCGGCCACATGGGCCAGCCCCAGCATTTT. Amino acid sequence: CASSQGLSGHMGQPQHF. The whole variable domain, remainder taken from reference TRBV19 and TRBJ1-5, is DGGITQSPKYLFRKEGQNVTLSCEQNLNHDAMYWYRQDPGQGLRLIYYSQIVNDFQKGDIAEGYSVSREKKESFPLTVTSAQKNPTAFYLCASSQGLSGHMGQPQHFGDGTRLSIL.

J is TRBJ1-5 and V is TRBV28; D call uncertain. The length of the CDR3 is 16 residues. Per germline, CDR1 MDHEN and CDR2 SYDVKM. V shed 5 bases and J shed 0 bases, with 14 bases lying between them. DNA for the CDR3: TGTGCCAGCAGTCAGAAAGGGATCTATAGCAATCAGCCCCAGCATTTT. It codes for CASSQKGIYSNQPQHF.

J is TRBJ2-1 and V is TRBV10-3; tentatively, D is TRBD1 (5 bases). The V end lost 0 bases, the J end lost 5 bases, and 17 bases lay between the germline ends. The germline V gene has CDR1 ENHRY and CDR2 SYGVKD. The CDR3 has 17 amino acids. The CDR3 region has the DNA TGTGCCATCAGTGAGTCGGCGTCGCAGGGTCGGGACAATGAGCAGTTCTTC. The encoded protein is CAISESASQGRDNEQFF.

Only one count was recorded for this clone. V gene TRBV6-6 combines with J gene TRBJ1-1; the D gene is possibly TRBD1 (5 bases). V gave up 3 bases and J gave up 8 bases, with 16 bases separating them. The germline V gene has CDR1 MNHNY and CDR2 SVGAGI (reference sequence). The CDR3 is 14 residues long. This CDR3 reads CASSYNLRKGEAFF. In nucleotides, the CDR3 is TGTGCCAGCAGTTATAACCTCCGGAAGGGGGAAGCTTTCTTT.

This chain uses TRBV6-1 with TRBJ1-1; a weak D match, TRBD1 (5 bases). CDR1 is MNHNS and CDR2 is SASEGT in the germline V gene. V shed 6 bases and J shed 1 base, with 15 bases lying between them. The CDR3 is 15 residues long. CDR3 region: CASRKNLQENTEAFF. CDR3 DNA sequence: TGTGCCAGCAGGAAAAACCTACAGGAGAACACTGAAGCTTTCTTT.

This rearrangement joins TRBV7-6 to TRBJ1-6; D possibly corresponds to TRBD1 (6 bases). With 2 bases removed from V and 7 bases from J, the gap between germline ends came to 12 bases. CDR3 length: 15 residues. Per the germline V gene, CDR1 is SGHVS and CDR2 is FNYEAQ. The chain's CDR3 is CASSLTFQGNSPLHF. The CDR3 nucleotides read TGTGCCAGCAGCTTAACGTTCCAGGGGAATTCACCCCTCCACTTT. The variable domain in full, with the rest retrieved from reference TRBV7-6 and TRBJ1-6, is GAGVSQSPRYKVTKRGQDVALRCDPISGHVSLYWYRQALGQGPEFLTYFNYEAQQDKSGLPNDRFSAERPEGSISTLTIQRTEQRDSAMYRCASSLTFQGNSPLHFGNGTRLTVT.

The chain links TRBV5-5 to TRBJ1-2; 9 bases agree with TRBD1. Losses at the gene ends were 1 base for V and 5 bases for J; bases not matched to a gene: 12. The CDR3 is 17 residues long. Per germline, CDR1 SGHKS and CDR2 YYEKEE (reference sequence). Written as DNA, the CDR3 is TGTGCCAGCAGCTTGTGGGGGAGAGGGACAGGGTCTTATGGCTACACCTTC. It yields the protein CASSLWGRGTGSYGYTF.